Below are 25 T cell receptor beta chains sequenced from a single sample in a study of T-cell memory formation after mild COVID-19 (dated by TCRdb to about 2021). The library was built by means of 5' RACE. TCRdb shows the sequencer as Illumina NovaSeq 6000. In TCRdb, the public reads were trimmed at Q25 with fastp and aligned with MiXCR, with productive beta chains retained. Each CDR3 protein appears once, grouped with its most common genes and DNA. Present in this sample are approximately 150,000 distinct CDR3 sequences, around 15% of which were seen just once. Of the sample, roughly 14% is held by the ten largest clones. The sample comprised PBMCs or a T cell subset sorted from them (not recorded which). These receptors all stem from an adult woman who had mild COVID-19 (a few samples of this study predate the infection). The sample titles of this study are shuffled in the database, so cell type and time point are left out; the donor was told from shared clones.

The rearrangement uses TRBV6-2 or TRBV6-3 and TRBJ2-6, with TRBD1 matching 9 bases. The germline V gene has CDR1 MNHEY and CDR2 SVGEGT. CDR3 size: 15 residues. J was trimmed by 0 bases and V by 10 bases; bases with no gene match: 4. The CDR3 bases are TGTGCCACCGGGACAGGGCCCTCTGGGGCCAACGTCCTGACTTTC. Amino acid sequence: CATGTGPSGANVLTF.

The rearrangement links TRBV20-1 to TRBJ2-5; TRBD2 aligns across 7 bases. The germline V gene encodes CDR1 DFQATT and CDR2 SNEGSKA (reference sequence). The CDR3 is 14 amino acids. With 2 bases clipped from V and 1 base from J, the junction kept 4 bases outside the gene matches. CDR3: CSARFRGGQETQYF. CDR3 nucleotides: TGCAGTGCTAGATTCCGCGGGGGCCAAGAGACCCAGTACTTC.

This clonotype has only a few counts. This rearrangement joins TRBV2 to TRBJ1-5, with 7 bases matching TRBD1. This CDR3 region has 14 residues. J gave up 7 bases and V 4 bases, and 7 bases lay outside the gene matches. Germline V CDR1 and CDR2: SNHLY, FYNNEI. DNA for the CDR3: TGTGCCAGCAGTGTCAGGGGGGGTACGCAGCCCCAGCATTTT. It specifies CASSVRGGTQPQHF.

This clonotype was recorded a few times. V usage is TRBV6-1 and J usage is TRBJ2-7; TRBD1 matches at 7 bases. The CDR3 runs 15 residues. Looked up from germline, CDR1 is MNHNS and CDR2 is SASEGT. Unmatched junction bases numbered 4, after V lost 2 bases and J lost 0 bases. This CDR3 is CASSEPGTASYEQYF. As DNA, the CDR3 is TGTGCCAGCAGTGAACCCGGGACAGCCTCCTACGAGCAGTACTTC.

The chain has TRBV4-2 and TRBJ1-6; D not resolved. V lost 3 bases, J lost 7 bases, and 19 bases lay in between. Germline V gene lookup returns CDR1 LGHNA and CDR2 YNFKEQ. The CDR3 has 17 residues. The CDR3 reads CASSQYPKGPANSPLHF. CDR3 nucleotides: TGTGCCAGCAGCCAGTACCCGAAGGGTCCGGCCAATTCACCCCTCCACTTT.

Comment on this clonotype: The junction departs from the called germline gene at one end, perhaps through a read error. V gene TRBV2 combines with J gene TRBJ2-1; 8 positions match TRBD1. Looked up from germline, CDR1 is SNHLY and CDR2 is FYNNEI. CDR3 size: 14 residues. For the CDR3, the DNA is TGTGCCAGCCTCTCCGGGACAGGCTACAATGAGCGGTTCTTC. It is translated as CASLSGTGYNERFF.

This clonotype was seen only a few times. V gene TRBV7-2 combines with J gene TRBJ2-1; the D gene is possibly TRBD2 (6 bases). The CDR3 loop spans 15 amino acids. V gave up 2 bases and J gave up 9 bases, with 17 bases separating them. The germline V gene encodes CDR1 SGHTA and CDR2 FQGNSA. In DNA form, the CDR3 reads TGTGCCAGCAGCTTAATGGGAGTGGGGGGTGGTGAGCAGTTCTTC. Protein product: CASSLMGVGGGEQFF.

The chain has TRBV24-1 and TRBJ2-2; D possibly corresponds to TRBD2 (5 bases). This CDR3 contains 15 residues. In germline, CDR1 is KGHDR, CDR2 SFDVKD. Trimming took off 4 bases at V and 6 bases at J, with 14 bases between the two ends. The CDR3 reads CATSDWRQRAGELFF. As DNA, the CDR3 is TGTGCCACCAGTGACTGGAGGCAGCGCGCCGGGGAGCTGTTTTTT.

This clonotype was seen ten or more times. The chain is built from TRBV5-1 and TRBJ1-1, with 8 positions matching TRBD1. Trimming cost V 5 bases and J 5 bases; bases outside gene matches: 14. The CDR3 is made up of 16 amino acids. CDR1 and CDR2 (germline): SGHRS, YFSETQ. DNA of the CDR3: TGCGCCAGCAGACCCTCCGGGACAGGTCCGGGGACTGAAGCTTTCTTT. It encodes CASRPSGTGPGTEAFF.

This chain links TRBV19 with TRBJ1-1; D is ambiguous. The V end was cut by 1 base, the J end by 7 bases, with 4 bases between. This CDR3 has 11 residues. Germline assignment: CDR1 LNHDA and CDR2 SQIVND (reference sequence). CDR3 sequence reads: CASSIGGEAFF. The CDR3 nucleotides are TGTGCCAGTAGTATAGGGGGTGAAGCTTTCTTT. Full variable domain (rest looked up from reference TRBV19 and TRBJ1-1): DGGITQSPKYLFRKEGQNVTLSCEQNLNHDAMYWYRQDPGQGLRLIYYSQIVNDFQKGDIAEGYSVSREKKESFPLTVTSAQKNPTAFYLCASSIGGEAFFGQGTRLTVV.

This clonotype has just a few counts. V usage is TRBV6-5 and J usage is TRBJ1-1; 9 bases map to TRBD1. J gave up 5 bases and V 6 bases, and 13 bases lay outside the gene matches. This CDR3 spans 16 amino acids. Germline assignment: CDR1 MNHEY and CDR2 SVGAGI. The CDR3 DNA is TGTGCCAGCAGCTCCCATCCGGGACAGGGATGGACTGAAGCTTTCTTT. The encoded protein is CASSSHPGQGWTEAFF.

In its sample, this clonotype was seen a few times. The V call is TRBV6-5, the J call TRBJ2-6; D not certain. This CDR3 has 15 residues. With 2 bases removed from V and 4 bases from J, the gap between germline ends came to 9 bases. Germline-derived CDR1 and CDR2 are MNHEY and SVGAGI. The chain's CDR3 is CASSYGVSGANVLTF. CDR3 nucleotides: TGTGCCAGCAGTTACGGCGTCTCCGGGGCCAACGTCCTGACTTTC.

This clonotype was seen only a few times. J is TRBJ2-5 and V is TRBV12-3 or TRBV12-4; 10 bases are shared with TRBD1. The J segment lost 5 bases and the V segment lost 7 bases, leaving 7 bases of the junction unmatched. This CDR3 has 14 amino acids. CDR3 residues: CASTGTGVWETQYF. In nucleotides, the CDR3 is TGTGCCAGCACAGGGACAGGGGTTTGGGAGACCCAGTACTTC.

This clonotype was observed a handful of times. The chain is built from TRBV9 and TRBJ2-7; TRBD2 matches at 11 bases. The length of the CDR3 is 16 residues. Per the germline V gene, CDR1 is SGDLS and CDR2 is YYNGEE. With V trimmed by 0 bases and J by 3 bases, 5 bases remained unmatched. The CDR3 region has the DNA TGTGCCAGCAGCGTAGGAGGGACTAGCGGCCTCTACGAGCAGTACTTC. Protein sequence: CASSVGGTSGLYEQYF. Supplemented by reference TRBV9 and TRBJ2-7, the full variable domain reads DSGVTQTPKHLITATGQRVTLRCSPRSGDLSVYWYQQSLDQGLQFLIQYYNGEERAKGNILERFSAQQFPDLHSELNLSSLELGDSALYFCASSVGGTSGLYEQYFGPGTRLTVT.

The chain is built from TRBV3-1 and TRBJ1-2, with 9 bases fitting TRBD1. This CDR3 spans 13 amino acids. In germline, CDR1 is LGHDT, CDR2 YNNKEL (reference sequence). The V gene end was trimmed by 6 bases and the J gene end by 6 bases; junction bases not matched to a gene: 5. CDR3 DNA sequence: TGTGCCAGCAGTTGGACAGGGGATGATGGCTACACCTTC. This encodes CASSWTGDDGYTF.

The chain links TRBV6-5 to TRBJ2-7; TRBD2 aligns across 8 bases. The CDR3 spans 14 residues. CDR1 is MNHEY and CDR2 is SVGAGI in the germline V gene. V was pared by 10 bases and J by 3 bases, with 11 bases of the junction left unmatched. The CDR3 protein is CATSRREEGYEQYF. The DNA for the CDR3 is TGTGCCACTAGCCGGCGGGAGGAGGGCTACGAGCAGTACTTC.

This clonotype was detected only a few times. The chain recombines TRBV10-3 with TRBJ2-5; possibly TRBD1 for D (6 bases). CDR3 length equals 17 residues. Trimming cost V 3 bases and J 4 bases, with 21 bases left between them. Per the germline V gene, CDR1 is ENHRY and CDR2 is SYGVKD. The CDR3 region has the DNA TGTGCCATCAGTGAATATCACAGGGTGGAAAATGTAGAGACCCAGTACTTC. Its translation: CAISEYHRVENVETQYF.

This clonotype was seen once. V is TRBV29-1 and J is TRBJ2-3; 12 bases line up with TRBD2. The V gene end was trimmed by 4 bases and the J gene end by 4 bases; junction bases not matched to a gene: 15. Germline V gene data show CDR1 as SQVTM and CDR2 as ANQGSEA. CDR3 length: 18 residues. The CDR3 here is CSVVRPSGGAVWPDTQYF. In DNA, the CDR3 is TGCAGCGTTGTTAGGCCTAGCGGGGGGGCGGTGTGGCCAGATACGCAGTATTTT.

This clonotype was seen a handful of times. V usage is TRBV29-1 and J usage is TRBJ2-7, with 8 bases identical to TRBD1. The germline V gene has CDR1 SQVTM and CDR2 ANQGSEA. The trim removed 7 bases at V and 0 bases at J, leaving 8 bases unmatched. This CDR3 spans 14 amino acids. CDR3 nucleotides: TGCAGCGCTAAAGGGACAGGAGACTCCTACGAGCAGTACTTC. As protein: CSAKGTGDSYEQYF.

This clonotype came up a few times. This sequence joins TRBV27 and TRBJ1-5; no reliable D call. Germline V gene data show CDR1 as MNHEY and CDR2 as SMNVEV (reference sequence). Trimming cost V 4 bases and J 2 bases, with 12 bases left between them. There are 15 residues in the CDR3. The CDR3 here is CASSSYGRGNQPQHF. The CDR3 DNA reads TGTGCCAGCAGTTCTTACGGAAGGGGCAATCAGCCCCAGCATTTT.

This clonotype was observed a handful of times. One end of the junction does not line up with germline, which may come from a read error. The rearrangement links TRBV24-1 to TRBJ2-3, with 7 positions matching TRBD1. The CDR3 is 14 amino acids. Germline V gene data show CDR1 as KGHDR and CDR2 as SFDVKD. The CDR3 coding sequence is TGTGCCACCGGTGACAGGGCCAACACAGATACGCAGTATTTT. It yields the protein CATGDRANTDTQYF.

The V gene is TRBV7-8, the J gene TRBJ2-3; the match to TRBD1 covers 7 bases. This CDR3 contains 16 residues. V lost 6 bases, J lost 7 bases, and 16 bases stayed unmatched. Germline CDR1 and CDR2: SGHVS and FQNEAQ. The chain's CDR3 is CASRSDGDRVVHTQYF. In DNA, the CDR3 is TGTGCCAGCAGGTCCGACGGAGACAGGGTCGTACATACGCAGTATTTT.

This sequence joins TRBV12-3 or TRBV12-4 and TRBJ1-1; D is unclear. CDR3 size: 13 residues. Trimming cost V 6 bases and J 2 bases, with 10 bases left between them. The CDR3 coding sequence is TGTGCCAGCAGCCTAGGAGACAACACTGAAGCTTTCTTT. This translates into CASSLGDNTEAFF.

This clonotype has just a few counts. The chain employs TRBV20-1 and TRBJ1-2, with TRBD1 matching over 7 bases. Germline V gene sequence: CDR1 DFQATT, CDR2 SNEGSKA (reference sequence). CDR3 size: 15 residues. The J segment lost 6 bases and the V segment lost 0 bases, leaving 10 bases of the junction unmatched. CDR3 sequence (DNA): TGCAGTGCTAGAGATCGCGGAAGGGGGCCGCATGGCTACACCTTC. Protein: CSARDRGRGPHGYTF.

This rearrangement joins TRBV4-1 to TRBJ2-1; no firm D call. Germline values: CDR1 MGHRA, CDR2 YSYEKL. The CDR3 runs 14 residues. Trimming took off 1 base at V and 5 bases at J, with 9 bases between the two ends. The CDR3 loop reads CASSQVVVDNEQFF. DNA for the CDR3: TGCGCCAGCAGCCAAGTAGTCGTGGACAATGAGCAGTTCTTC.